This T cell receptor beta chain stems from a study of T cells in Graves' hyperthyroidism and ophthalmopathy. Study conclusions and caveats: Separation of ophthalmopathy from stable hyperthyroidism was achieved by a 13 V-J model. Progression to ophthalmopathy was predicted a median of 6.5 months early.

Researchers amplified the TCR beta CDR3 regions from RNA transcripts. HTBI primers drove first-round RT-PCR of the TCR CDR3. TCRdb reanalysed the multiplex PCR reads using MiXCR and keeps one entry per CDR3 protein. Among some 690,000 distinct CDR3 sequences, roughly 17% were seen once, and the ten largest hold about 14%. A word on this clonotype: The target antigen is unknown.

The sequence came from a man aged 45-65 years with Graves' hyperthyroidism. The sequencing sample was made of blood.

In nucleotides, the CDR3 is TGCGCCAGCAGCCAAGGGGCTAGGACGTCTAACTATGGCTACACCTTC. It codes for CASSQGARTSNYGYTF. The chain combines TRBV4-1 with TRBJ1-2, with unresolved D. V gave up 1 base and J gave up 0 bases, with 12 bases separating them. The length of the CDR3 is 16 residues. The germline gives CDR1 MGHRA, CDR2 YSYEKL.